Below are 8 T cell receptor beta chains sequenced from a single sample in a study of cytomegalovirus exposure and HLA in healthy donors (dated by TCRdb to 2015 to 2018). Library generation was performed with the immunoSEQ multiplex PCR assay. For the multiplex PCR, a mixture combining 60 forward primers for TCR Vbeta segments and 13 reverse primers for TCR Jbeta segments was used. Held by TCRdb, this immuneACCESS table contains in-frame sequences only and omits some clones. Under half of the omission traces to an unresolved V gene where checked; the cause of the rest is unknown. This sample holds 150,000 or so clones; about three quarters were observed only once. The ten largest clones take up about 13% of the sample. The specimen was PBMCs. The receptors come from a man between 35 and 55 years old in good health and CMV-seropositive.

V and J are TRBV5-8 and TRBJ2-7; a weak D match, TRBD2 (5 bases). V lost 4 bases and J lost 6, with 20 bases in between. Looked up from germline, CDR1 is SGHTS and CDR2 is YDEGEE. The CDR3 length is 15 residues. CDR3 in DNA: TGTGCCAGCAGCCTTCACACTAGTATCATTGCCGAGCAGTACTTC. Translated, it gives CASSLHTSIIAEQYF.

With respect to this clone: Possible read error: a much larger clone is one base away. The chain carries TRBV4-2 and TRBJ2-1; D gene uncertain. This CDR3 is 12 amino acids long. Germline CDR1 LGHNA, CDR2 YNFKEQ. V lost 1 base and J lost 9, with 7 bases in between. The CDR3 loop reads CASSQANGEQFF. For the CDR3, the DNA is TGTGCCAGCAGCCAAGCGAACGGTGAGCAGTTCTTC.

The rearrangement links TRBV18 to TRBJ2-1, with 10 bases that match TRBD1. The V and J ends lost 5 bases and 5 bases, in that order; junction bases with no gene match: 3. The CDR3 has 14 residues. CDR1 and CDR2 from the germline V gene are KGHSH and LQKENI. The CDR3 is CASSDRGLDNEQFF. As DNA, the CDR3 is TGTGCCAGCTCAGACAGGGGGCTAGACAATGAGCAGTTCTTC.

This clone has only one observation. This chain connects TRBV6-1 to TRBJ2-3; D unresolved. V was pared by 8 bases and J by 1 base, with 13 bases between. The CDR3 is 14 residues long. Germline V gene sequence: CDR1 MNHNS, CDR2 SASEGT. CDR3 nucleotides: TGTGCCAGCCTCTCTGGGCAGGGCACAGATACGCAGTATTTT. This sequence encodes CASLSGQGTDTQYF.

This rearrangement joins TRBV28 to TRBJ2-1; the D gene is possibly TRBD2 (6 bases). The germline V gene encodes CDR1 MDHEN and CDR2 SYDVKM. The CDR3 covers 14 residues. Trimming shortened V by 7 bases and J by 7 bases, and 17 bases separated the two germline ends. CDR3 protein: CASTSGGIRNEQFF. CDR3 sequence (DNA): TGTGCCAGCACCTCCGGCGGGATTCGGAATGAGCAGTTCTTC.

The chain combines TRBV1 with TRBJ2-2; TRBD2, as called in the table, went unchecked against the DNA. TRBV1 is a recognized pseudogene. CDR3 length equals 10 residues. The CDR3 DNA reads TGCACCCGGGGGACCGGGGAGCTGTTTTTT. It yields the protein CTRGTGELFF.

This clone came up once. V and J are TRBV4-2 and TRBJ2-3; 10 nucleotides line up with TRBD2. This CDR3 comprises 16 residues. The junction had 8 bases not matched to a gene; V was cut back by 6 bases and J by 2 bases. In germline, CDR1 is LGHNA, CDR2 YNFKEQ. The CDR3 here is CASRSHSGRITDTQYF. The CDR3 DNA reads TGTGCCAGCAGATCACATAGCGGGAGGATCACAGATACGCAGTATTTT.

This sequence joins TRBV9 and TRBJ2-5; D may be TRBD2 (7 bases). V lost 0 bases, J lost 4 bases, and 22 bases lay in between. The length of the CDR3 is 18 residues. CDR1 SGDLS and CDR2 YYNGEE come from the germline V gene. This CDR3 is CASSVEVGAAGVGETQYF. Written as DNA, the CDR3 is TGTGCCAGCAGCGTAGAGGTGGGGGCTGCGGGAGTAGGAGAGACCCAGTACTTC.